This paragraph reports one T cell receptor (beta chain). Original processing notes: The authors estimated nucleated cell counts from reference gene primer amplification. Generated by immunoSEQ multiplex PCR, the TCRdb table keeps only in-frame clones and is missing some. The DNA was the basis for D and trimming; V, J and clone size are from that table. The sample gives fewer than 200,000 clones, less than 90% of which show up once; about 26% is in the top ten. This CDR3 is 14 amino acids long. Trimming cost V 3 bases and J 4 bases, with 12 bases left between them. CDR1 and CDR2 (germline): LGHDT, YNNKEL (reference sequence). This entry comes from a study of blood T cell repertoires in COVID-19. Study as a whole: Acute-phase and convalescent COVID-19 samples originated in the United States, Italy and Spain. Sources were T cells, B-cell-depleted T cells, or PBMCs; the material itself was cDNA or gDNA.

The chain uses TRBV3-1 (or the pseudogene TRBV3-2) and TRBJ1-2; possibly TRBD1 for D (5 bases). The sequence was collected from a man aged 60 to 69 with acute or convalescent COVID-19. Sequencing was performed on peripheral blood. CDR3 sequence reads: CASSQGGTPYGYTF. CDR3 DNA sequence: TGTGCCAGCAGCCAGGGGGGGACCCCCTATGGCTACACCTTC.